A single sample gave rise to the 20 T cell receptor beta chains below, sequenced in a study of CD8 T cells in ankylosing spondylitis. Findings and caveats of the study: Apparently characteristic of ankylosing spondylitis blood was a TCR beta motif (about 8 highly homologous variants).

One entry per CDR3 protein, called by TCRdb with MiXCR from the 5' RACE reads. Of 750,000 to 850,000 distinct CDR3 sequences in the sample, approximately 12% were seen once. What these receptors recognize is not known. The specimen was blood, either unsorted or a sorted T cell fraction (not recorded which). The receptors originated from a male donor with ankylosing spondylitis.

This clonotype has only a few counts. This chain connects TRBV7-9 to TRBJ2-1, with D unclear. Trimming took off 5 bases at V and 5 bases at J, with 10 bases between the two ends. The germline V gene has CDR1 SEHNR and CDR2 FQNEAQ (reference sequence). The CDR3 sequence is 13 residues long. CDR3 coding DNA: TGTGCCAGCAGCATGGGCGAAGACAATGAGCAGTTCTTC. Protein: CASSMGEDNEQFF.

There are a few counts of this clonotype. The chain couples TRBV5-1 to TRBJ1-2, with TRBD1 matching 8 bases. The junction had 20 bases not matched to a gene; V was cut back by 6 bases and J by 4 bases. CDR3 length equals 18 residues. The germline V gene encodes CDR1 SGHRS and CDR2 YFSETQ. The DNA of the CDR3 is TGCGCCAGCACTCGCACGGGGACAGGAGAGGGTTTTCGCTATGGCTACACCTTC. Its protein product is CASTRTGTGEGFRYGYTF.

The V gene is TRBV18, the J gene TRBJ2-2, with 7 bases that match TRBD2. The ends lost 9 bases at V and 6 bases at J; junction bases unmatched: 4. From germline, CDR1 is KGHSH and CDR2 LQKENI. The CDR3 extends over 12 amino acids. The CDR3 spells CASIAGAGELFF. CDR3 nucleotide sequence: TGTGCCAGTATCGCGGGGGCCGGGGAGCTGTTTTTT.

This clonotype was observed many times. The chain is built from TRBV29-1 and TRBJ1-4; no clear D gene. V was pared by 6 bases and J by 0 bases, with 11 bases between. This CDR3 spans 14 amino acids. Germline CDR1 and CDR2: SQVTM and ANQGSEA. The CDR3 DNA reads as TGCAGCGTCGCCGGGTTCACAACTAATGAAAAACTGTTTTTT. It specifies CSVAGFTTNEKLFF.

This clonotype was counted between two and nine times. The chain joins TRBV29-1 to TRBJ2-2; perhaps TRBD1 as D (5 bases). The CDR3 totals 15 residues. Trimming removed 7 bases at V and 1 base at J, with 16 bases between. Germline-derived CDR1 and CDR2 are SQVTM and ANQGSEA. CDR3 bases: TGCAGCGGTGCCGGGCCAGGGAAGAACACCGGGGAGCTGTTTTTT. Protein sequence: CSGAGPGKNTGELFF.

CDR3 residues: CASSLAGEGVQPQHF. The DNA for the CDR3 is TGTGCCAGCAGTTTAGCGGGAGAGGGCGTTCAGCCCCAGCATTTT. V and J are TRBV28 and TRBJ1-5; no clear D gene. The CDR3 contains 15 residues. Germline V gives CDR1 MDHEN, CDR2 SYDVKM. V lost 2 bases and J 6 bases, leaving 14 bases between the germline ends.

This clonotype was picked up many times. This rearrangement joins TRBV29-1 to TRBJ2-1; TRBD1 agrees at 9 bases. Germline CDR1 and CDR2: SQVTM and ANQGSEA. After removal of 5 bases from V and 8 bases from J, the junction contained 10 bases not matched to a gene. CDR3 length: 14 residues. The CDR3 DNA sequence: TGCAGCGTTATTCTTGGGACAGGGAACGATGAGCAGTTCTTC. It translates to CSVILGTGNDEQFF.

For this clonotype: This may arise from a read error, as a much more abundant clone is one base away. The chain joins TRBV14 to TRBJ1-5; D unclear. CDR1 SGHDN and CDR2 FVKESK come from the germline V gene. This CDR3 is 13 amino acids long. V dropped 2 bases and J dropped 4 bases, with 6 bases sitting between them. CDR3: CASSQKVNQPQHF. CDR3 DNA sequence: TGTGCCAGCAGCCAAAAGGTGAATCAGCCCCAGCATTTT.

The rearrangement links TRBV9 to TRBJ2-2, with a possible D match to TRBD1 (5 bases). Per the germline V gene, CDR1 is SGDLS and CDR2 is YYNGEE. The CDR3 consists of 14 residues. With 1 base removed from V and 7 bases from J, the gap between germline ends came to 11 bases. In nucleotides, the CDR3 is TGTGCCAGCAGCGTAAGGCCCCAGGGCGGGGAGCTGTTTTTT. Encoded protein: CASSVRPQGGELFF.

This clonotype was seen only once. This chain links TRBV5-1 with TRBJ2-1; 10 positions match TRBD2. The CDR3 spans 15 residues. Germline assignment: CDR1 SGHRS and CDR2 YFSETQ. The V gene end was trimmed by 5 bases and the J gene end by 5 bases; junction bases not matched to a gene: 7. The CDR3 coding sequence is TGCGCCAGCAGATACGGGACTAGCGACCACAATGAGCAGTTCTTC. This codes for CASRYGTSDHNEQFF.

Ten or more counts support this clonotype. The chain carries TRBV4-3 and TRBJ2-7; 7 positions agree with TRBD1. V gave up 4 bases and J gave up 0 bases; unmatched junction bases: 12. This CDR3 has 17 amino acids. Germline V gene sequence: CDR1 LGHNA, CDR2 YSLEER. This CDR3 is CASSRAIGTAASYEQYF. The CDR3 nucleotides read TGCGCCAGCAGCCGTGCAATTGGGACAGCCGCCTCCTACGAGCAGTACTTC.

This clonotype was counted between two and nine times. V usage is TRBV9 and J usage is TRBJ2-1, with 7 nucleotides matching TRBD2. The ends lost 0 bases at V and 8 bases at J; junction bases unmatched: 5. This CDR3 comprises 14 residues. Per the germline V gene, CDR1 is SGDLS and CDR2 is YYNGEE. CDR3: CASSVASGEDEQFF. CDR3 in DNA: TGTGCCAGCAGCGTAGCGAGCGGGGAGGATGAGCAGTTCTTC.

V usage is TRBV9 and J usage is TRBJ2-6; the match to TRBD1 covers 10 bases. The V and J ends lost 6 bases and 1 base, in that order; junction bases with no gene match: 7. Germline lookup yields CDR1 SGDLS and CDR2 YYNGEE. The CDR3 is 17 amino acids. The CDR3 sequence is CASMGRQGASGANVLTF. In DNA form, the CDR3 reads TGTGCCAGCATGGGACGACAGGGGGCGTCTGGGGCCAACGTCCTGACTTTC.

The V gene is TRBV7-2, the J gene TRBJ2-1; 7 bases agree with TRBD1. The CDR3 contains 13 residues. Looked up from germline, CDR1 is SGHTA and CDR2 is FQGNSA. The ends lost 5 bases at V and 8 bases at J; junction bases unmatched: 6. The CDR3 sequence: CASSRDREDEQFF. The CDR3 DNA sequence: TGTGCCAGCAGCCGGGACAGAGAGGATGAGCAGTTCTTC.

The chain's CDR3 is CASSEAPGFGTQYF. The CDR3 nucleotides read TGTGCCAGCAGTGAAGCCCCCGGTTTCGGTACGCAGTATTTT. This chain uses TRBV6-1 with TRBJ2-3, with D unresolved. Trimming shortened V by 0 bases and J by 8 bases, and 12 bases separated the two germline ends. Germline V lookup: CDR1 MNHNS, CDR2 SASEGT. This CDR3 has 14 residues.

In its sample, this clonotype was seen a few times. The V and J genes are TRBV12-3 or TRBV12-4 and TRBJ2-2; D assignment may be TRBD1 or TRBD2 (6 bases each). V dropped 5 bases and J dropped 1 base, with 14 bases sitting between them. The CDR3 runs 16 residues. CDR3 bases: TGTGCCAGCAGTAAACTGGGGGGCAGGAACACCGGGGAGCTGTTTTTT. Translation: CASSKLGGRNTGELFF.

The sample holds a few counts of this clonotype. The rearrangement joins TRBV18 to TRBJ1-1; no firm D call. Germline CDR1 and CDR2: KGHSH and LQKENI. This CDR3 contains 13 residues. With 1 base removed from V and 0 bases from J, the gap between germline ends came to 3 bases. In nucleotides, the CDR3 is TGTGCCAGCTCACCACACGTGAACACTGAAGCTTTCTTT. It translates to CASSPHVNTEAFF.

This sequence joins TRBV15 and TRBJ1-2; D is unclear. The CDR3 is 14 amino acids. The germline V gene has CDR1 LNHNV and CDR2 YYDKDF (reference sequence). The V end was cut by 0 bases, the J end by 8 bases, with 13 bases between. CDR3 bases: TGTGCCACCAGCAGAGAGTACTCATTACCCGGCTACACCTTC. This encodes CATSREYSLPGYTF.

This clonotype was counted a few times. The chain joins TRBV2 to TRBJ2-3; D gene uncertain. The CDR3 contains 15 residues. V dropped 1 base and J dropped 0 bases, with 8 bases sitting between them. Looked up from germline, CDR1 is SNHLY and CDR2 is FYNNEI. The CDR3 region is CASSEDRQSTDTQYF. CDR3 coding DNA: TGTGCCAGCAGTGAAGATCGGCAGAGCACAGATACGCAGTATTTT.

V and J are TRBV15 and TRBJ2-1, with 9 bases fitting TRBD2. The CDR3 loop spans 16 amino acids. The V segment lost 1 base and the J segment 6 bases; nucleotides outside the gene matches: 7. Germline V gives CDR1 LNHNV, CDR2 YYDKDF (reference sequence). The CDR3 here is CATSRGVAGVGNEQFF. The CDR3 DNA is TGTGCCACCAGCAGAGGAGTAGCGGGAGTCGGCAATGAGCAGTTCTTC.